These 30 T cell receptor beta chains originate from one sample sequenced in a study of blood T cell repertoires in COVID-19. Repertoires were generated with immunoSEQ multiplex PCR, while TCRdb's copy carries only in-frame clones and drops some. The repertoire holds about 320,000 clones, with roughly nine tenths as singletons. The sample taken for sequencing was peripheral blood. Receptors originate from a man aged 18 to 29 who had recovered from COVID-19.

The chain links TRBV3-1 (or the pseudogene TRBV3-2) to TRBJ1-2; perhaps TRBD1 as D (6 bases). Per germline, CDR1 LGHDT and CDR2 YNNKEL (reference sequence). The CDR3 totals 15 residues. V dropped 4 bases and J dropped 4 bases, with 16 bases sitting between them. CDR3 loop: CASSLDPQGPYGYTF. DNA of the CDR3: TGTGCCAGCAGCCTCGACCCACAGGGACCCTATGGCTACACCTTC.

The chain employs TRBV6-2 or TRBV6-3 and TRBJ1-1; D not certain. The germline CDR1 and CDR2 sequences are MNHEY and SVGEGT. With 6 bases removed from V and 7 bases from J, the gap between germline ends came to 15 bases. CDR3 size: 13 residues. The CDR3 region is CASSHGGSFEAFF. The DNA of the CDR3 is TGTGCCAGCAGCCACGGTGGGAGCTTTGAAGCTTTCTTT.

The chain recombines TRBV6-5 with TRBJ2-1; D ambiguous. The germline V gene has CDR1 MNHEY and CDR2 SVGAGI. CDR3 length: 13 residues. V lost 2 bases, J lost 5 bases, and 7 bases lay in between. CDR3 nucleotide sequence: TGTGCCAGCAGTTACCCCCAGAACAATGAGCAGTTCTTC. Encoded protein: CASSYPQNNEQFF.

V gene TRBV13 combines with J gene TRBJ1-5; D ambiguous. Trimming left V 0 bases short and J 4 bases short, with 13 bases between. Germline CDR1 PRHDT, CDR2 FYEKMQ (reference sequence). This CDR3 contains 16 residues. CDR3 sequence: CASSLGGPLVNQPQHF. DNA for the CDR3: TGTGCCAGCAGCTTAGGGGGCCCTCTGGTTAATCAGCCCCAGCATTTT.

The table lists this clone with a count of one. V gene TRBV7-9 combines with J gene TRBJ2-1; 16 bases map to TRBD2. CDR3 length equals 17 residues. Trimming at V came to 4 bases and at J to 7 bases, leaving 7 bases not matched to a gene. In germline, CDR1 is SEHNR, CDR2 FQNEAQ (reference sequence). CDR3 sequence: CASSSGVGLAGGNEQFF. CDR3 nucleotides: TGTGCCAGCAGCTCGGGGGTGGGACTAGCGGGAGGGAATGAGCAGTTCTTC.

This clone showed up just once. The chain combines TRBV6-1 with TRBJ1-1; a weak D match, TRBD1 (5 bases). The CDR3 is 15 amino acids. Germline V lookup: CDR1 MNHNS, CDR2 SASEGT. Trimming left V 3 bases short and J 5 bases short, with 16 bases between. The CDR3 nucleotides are TGTGCCAGCAGTGACGGCAGGGTCAGTCGGACTGAAGCTTTCTTT. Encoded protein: CASSDGRVSRTEAFF.

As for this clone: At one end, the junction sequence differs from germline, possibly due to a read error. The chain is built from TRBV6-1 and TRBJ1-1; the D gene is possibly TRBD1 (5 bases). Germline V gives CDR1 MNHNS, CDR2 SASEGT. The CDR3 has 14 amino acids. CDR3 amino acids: CASSEAGLGTGAFF. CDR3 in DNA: TGTGCCAGCAGTGAGGCAGGGCTGGGTACTGGAGCTTTCTTT.

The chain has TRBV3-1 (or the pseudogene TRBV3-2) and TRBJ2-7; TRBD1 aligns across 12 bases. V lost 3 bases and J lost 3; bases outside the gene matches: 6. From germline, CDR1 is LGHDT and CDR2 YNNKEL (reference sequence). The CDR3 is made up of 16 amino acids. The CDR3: CASSHGTGGRVYEQYF. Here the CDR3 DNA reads TGTGCCAGCAGCCACGGGACAGGGGGCCGGGTCTACGAGCAGTACTTC.

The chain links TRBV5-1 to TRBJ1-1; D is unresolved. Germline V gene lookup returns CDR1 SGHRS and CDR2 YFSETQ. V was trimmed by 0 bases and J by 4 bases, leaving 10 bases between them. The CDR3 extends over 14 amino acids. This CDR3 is CASSLGSWSTEAFF. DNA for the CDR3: TGCGCCAGCAGCTTGGGGAGTTGGAGCACTGAAGCTTTCTTT.

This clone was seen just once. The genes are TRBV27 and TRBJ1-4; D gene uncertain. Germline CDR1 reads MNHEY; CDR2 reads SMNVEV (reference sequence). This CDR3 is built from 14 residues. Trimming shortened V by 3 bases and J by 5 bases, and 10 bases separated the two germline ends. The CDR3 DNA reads TGTGCCAGCAGTTTTCACAGTGGGAATGAAAAACTGTTTTTT. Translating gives CASSFHSGNEKLFF.

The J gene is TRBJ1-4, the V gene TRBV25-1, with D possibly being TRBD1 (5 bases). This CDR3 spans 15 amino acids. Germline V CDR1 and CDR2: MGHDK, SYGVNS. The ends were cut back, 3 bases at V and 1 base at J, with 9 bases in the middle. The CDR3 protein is CASSEWGGTNEKLFF. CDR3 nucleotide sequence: TGTGCCAGCAGTGAGTGGGGGGGAACTAATGAAAAACTGTTTTTT.

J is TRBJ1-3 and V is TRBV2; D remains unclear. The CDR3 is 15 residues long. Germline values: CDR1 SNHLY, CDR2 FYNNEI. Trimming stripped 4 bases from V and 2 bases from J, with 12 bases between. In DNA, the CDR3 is TGTGCCAGCAGTGTTAAGAGATTCACTGGAAACACCATATATTTT. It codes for CASSVKRFTGNTIYF.

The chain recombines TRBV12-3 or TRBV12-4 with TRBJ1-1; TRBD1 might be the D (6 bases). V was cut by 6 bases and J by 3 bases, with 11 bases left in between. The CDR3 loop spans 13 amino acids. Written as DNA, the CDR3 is TGTGCCAGCAGGATGACAGGTCACACTGAAGCTTTCTTT. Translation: CASRMTGHTEAFF.

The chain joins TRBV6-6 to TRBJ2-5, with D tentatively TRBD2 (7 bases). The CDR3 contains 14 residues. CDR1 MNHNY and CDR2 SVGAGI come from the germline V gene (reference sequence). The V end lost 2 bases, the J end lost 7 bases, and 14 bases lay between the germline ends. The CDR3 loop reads CASSYRGEGRTQYF. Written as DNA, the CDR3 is TGTGCCAGCAGTTACAGGGGGGAGGGCCGGACCCAGTACTTC.

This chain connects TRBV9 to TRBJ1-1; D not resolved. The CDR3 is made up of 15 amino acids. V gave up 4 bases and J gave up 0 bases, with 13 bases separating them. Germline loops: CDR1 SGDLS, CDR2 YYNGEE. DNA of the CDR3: TGTGCCAGCAGCCCACCGGGGAGTTTGAACACTGAAGCTTTCTTT. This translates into CASSPPGSLNTEAFF.

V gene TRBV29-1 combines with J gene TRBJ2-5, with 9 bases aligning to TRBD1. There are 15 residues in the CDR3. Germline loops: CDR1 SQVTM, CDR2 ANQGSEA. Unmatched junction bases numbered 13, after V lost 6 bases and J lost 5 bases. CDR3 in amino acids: CSVKTQGARGETQYF. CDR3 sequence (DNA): TGCAGCGTGAAAACACAGGGGGCGAGAGGGGAGACCCAGTACTTC.

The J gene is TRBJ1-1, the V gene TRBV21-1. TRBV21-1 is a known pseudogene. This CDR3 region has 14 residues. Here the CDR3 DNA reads TGTGCCAGCAGTAGCGGACACGAGAACACTGAAGCTTTCTTT. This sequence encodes CASSSGHENTEAFF.

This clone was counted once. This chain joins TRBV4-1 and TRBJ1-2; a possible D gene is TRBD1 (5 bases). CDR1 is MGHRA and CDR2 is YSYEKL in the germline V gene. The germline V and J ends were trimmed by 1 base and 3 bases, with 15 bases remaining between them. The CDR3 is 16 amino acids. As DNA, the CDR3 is TGCGCCAGCAGCCAAGGGGGGGGACCTGCGTACTATGGCTACACCTTC. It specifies CASSQGGGPAYYGYTF.

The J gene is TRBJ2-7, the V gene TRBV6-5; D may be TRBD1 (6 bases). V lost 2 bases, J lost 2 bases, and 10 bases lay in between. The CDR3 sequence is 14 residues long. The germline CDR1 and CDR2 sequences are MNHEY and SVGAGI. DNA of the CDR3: TGTGCCAGCAGTTACGGGGCAGGGGCCTACGAGCAGTACTTC. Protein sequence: CASSYGAGAYEQYF.

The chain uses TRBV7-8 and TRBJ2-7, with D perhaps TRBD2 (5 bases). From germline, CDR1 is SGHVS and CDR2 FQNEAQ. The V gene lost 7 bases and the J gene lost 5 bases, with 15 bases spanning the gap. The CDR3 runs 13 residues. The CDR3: CASNNGMPHEQYF. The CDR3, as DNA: TGTGCCAGCAACAACGGGATGCCCCACGAGCAGTACTTC.

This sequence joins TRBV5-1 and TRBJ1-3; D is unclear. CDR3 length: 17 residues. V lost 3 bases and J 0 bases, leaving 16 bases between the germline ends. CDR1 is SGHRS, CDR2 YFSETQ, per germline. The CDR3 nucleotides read TGCGCCAGCAGCTACAACGCGAGGCAGTCCTCTGGAAACACCATATATTTT. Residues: CASSYNARQSSGNTIYF.

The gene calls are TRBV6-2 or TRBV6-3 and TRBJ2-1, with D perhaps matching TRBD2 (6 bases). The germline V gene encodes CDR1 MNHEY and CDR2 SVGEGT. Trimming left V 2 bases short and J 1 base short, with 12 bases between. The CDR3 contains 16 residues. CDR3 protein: CASSYPAGSSYNEQFF. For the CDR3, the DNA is TGTGCCAGCAGTTACCCGGCGGGGAGTTCCTACAATGAGCAGTTCTTC.

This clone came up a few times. This CDR3 reads CASSLTIIQVSGELFF. CDR3 coding DNA: TGTGCCAGCAGCTTGACGATCATACAGGTTTCCGGGGAGCTGTTTTTT. The rearrangement uses TRBV11-2 and TRBJ2-2, with D perhaps matching TRBD1 (5 bases). Trimming took off 3 bases at V and 6 bases at J, with 17 bases between the two ends. The CDR3 consists of 16 residues. Germline values: CDR1 SGHAT, CDR2 FQNNGV. The whole variable domain, filled in from reference TRBV11-2 and TRBJ2-2, reads EAGVAQSPRYKIIEKRQSVAFWCNPISGHATLYWYQQILGQGPKLLIQFQNNGVVDDSQLPKDRFSAERLKGVDSTLKIQPAKLEDSAVYLCASSLTIIQVSGELFFGEGSRLTVL.

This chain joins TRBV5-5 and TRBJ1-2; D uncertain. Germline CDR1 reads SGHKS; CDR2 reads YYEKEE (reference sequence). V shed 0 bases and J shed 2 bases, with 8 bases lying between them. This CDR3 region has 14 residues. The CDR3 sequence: CASSLGHLNYGYTF. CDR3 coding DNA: TGTGCCAGCAGCTTGGGACATTTAAACTATGGCTACACCTTC.

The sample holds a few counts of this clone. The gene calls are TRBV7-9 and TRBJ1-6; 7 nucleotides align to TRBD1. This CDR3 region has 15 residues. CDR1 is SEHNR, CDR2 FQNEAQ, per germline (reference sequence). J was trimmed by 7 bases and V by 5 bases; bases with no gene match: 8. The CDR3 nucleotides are TGTGCCAGCAGCCCAAGGACAGGTCCCAATTCACCCCTCCACTTT. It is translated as CASSPRTGPNSPLHF.

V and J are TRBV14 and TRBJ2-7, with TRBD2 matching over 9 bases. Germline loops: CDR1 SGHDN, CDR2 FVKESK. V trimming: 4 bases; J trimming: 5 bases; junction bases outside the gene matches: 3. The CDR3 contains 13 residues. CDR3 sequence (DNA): TGTGCCAGCAGCCTGGGACTAGCAGACGAGCAGTACTTC. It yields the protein CASSLGLADEQYF. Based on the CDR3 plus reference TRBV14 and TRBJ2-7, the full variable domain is EAGVTQFPSHSVIEKGQTVTLRCDPISGHDNLYWYRRVMGKEIKFLLHFVKESKQDESGMPNNRFLAERTGGTYSTLKVQPAELEDSGVYFCASSLGLADEQYFGPGTRLTVT.

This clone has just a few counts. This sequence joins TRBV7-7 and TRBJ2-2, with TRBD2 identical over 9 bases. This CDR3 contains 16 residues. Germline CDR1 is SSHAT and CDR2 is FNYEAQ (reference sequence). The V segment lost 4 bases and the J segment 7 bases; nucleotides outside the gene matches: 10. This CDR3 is CASSSNSGSKDGELFF. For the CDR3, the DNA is TGTGCCAGCAGCTCCAATAGCGGGAGTAAGGACGGGGAGCTGTTTTTT.

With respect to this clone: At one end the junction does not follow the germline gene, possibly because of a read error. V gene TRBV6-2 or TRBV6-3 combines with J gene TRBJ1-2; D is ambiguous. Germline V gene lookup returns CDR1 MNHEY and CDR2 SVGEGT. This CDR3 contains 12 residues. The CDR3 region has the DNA TGTGCCACCAGTGGCCAGAACTATGGCTACACCTTC. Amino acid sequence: CATSGQNYGYTF.

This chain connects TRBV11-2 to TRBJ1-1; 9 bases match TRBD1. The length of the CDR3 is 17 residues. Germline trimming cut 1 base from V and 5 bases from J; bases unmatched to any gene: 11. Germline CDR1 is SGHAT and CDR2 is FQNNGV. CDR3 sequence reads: CASSLVTGGGIRTEAFF. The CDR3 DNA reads TGTGCCAGCAGCTTAGTAACAGGGGGCGGGATACGGACTGAAGCTTTCTTT.

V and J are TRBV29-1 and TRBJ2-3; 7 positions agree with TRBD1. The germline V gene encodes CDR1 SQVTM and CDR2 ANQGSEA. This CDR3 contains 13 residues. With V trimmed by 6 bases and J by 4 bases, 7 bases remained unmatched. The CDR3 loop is CSVPGQRADTQYF. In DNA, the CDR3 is TGCAGCGTCCCGGGACAGAGGGCAGATACGCAGTATTTT.